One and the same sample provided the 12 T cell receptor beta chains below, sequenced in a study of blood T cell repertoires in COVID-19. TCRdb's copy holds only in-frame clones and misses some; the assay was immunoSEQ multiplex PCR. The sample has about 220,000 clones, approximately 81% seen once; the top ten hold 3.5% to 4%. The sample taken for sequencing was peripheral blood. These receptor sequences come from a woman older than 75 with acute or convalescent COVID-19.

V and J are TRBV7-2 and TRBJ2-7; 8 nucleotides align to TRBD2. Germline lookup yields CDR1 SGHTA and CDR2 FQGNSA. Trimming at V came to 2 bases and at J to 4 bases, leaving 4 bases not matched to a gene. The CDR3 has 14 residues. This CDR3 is CASSLQRGGYEQYF. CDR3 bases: TGTGCCAGCAGCTTACAACGGGGGGGATACGAGCAGTACTTC.

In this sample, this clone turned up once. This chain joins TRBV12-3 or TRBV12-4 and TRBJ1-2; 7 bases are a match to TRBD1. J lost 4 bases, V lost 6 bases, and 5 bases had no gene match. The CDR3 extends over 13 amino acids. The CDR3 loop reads CASSEGARYGYTF. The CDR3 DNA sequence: TGTGCCAGCAGCGAGGGGGCGCGCTATGGCTACACCTTC.

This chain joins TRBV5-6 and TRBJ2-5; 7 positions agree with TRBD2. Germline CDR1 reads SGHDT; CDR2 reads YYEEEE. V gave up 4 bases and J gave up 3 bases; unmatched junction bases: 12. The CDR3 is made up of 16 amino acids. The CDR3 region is CASSRPTSVAEETQYF. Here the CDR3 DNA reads TGTGCCAGCAGCCGCCCTACTAGCGTAGCGGAAGAGACCCAGTACTTC.

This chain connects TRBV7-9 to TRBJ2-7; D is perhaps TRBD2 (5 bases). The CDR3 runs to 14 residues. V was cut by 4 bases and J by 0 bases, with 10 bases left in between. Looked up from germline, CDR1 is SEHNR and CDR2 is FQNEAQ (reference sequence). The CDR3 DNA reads TGTGCCAGCAGCTCCTCGGGGATCTCCTACGAGCAGTACTTC. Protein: CASSSSGISYEQYF.

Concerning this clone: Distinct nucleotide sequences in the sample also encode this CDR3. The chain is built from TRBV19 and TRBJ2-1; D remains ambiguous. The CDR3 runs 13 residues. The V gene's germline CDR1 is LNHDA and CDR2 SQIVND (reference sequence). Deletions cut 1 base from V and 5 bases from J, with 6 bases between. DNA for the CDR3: TGTGCCAGTAGTATAGGTCAGAACAATGAGCAGTTCTTC. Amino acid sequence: CASSIGQNNEQFF. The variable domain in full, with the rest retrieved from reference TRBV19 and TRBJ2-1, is DGGITQSPKYLFRKEGQNVTLSCEQNLNHDAMYWYRQDPGQGLRLIYYSQIVNDFQKGDIAEGYSVSREKKESFPLTVTSAQKNPTAFYLCASSIGQNNEQFFGPGTRLTVL.

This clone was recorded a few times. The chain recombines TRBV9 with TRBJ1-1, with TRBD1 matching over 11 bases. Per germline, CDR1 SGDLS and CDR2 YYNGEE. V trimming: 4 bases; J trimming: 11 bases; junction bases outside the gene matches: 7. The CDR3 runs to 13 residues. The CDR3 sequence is CASSPGQGVSAFF. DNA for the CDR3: TGTGCCAGCAGCCCGGGACAGGGGGTTTCGGCTTTCTTT.

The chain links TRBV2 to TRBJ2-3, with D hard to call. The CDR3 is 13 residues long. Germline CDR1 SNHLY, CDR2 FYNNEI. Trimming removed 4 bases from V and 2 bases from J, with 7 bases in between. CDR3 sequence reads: CASSGAITDTQYF. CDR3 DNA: TGTGCCAGCAGTGGGGCCATCACAGATACGCAGTATTTT.

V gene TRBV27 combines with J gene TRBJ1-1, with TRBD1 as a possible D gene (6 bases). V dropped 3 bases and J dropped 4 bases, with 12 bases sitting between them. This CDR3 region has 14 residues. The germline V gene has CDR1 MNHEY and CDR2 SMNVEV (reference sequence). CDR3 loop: CASSFGQRSTEAFF. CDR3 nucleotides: TGTGCCAGCAGTTTCGGACAGCGATCCACTGAAGCTTTCTTT.

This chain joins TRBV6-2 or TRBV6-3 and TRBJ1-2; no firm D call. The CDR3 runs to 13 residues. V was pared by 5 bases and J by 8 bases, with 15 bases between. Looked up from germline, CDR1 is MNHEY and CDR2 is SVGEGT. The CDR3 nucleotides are TGTGCCAGCAGTCCGGACTTTTCCCGGGGCTACACCTTC. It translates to CASSPDFSRGYTF.

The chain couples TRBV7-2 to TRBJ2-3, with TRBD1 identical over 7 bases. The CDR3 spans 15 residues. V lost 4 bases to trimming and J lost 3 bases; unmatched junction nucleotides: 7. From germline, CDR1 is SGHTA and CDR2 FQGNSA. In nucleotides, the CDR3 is TGTGCCAGCAGCTCATTAGGGGGCCTAACAGATACGCAGTATTTT. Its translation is CASSSLGGLTDTQYF. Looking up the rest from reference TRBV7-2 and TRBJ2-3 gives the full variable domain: GAGVSQSPSNKVTEKGKDVELRCDPISGHTALYWYRQSLGQGLEFLIYFQGNSAPDKSGLPSDRFSAERTGGSVSTLTIQRTQQEDSAVYLCASSSLGGLTDTQYFGPGTRLTVL.

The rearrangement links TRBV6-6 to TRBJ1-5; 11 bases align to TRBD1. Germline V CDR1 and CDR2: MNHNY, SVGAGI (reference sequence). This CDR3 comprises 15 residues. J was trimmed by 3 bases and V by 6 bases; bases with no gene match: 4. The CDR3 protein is CASSRTGGINQPQHF. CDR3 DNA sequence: TGTGCCAGCAGCAGGACAGGGGGCATCAATCAGCCCCAGCATTTT.

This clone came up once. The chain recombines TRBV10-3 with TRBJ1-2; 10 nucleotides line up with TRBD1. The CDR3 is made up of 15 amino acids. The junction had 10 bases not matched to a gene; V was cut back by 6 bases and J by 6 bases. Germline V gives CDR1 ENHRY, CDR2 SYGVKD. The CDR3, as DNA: TGTGCCATCAGCCCCGGACAGGGGGTACTAAATGGCTACACCTTC. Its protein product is CAISPGQGVLNGYTF.